This T cell receptor beta chain was recovered during a study of CD8+ T cells in alopecia areata. Overall study: Each day, treated patients took oral tofacitinib twice, at 5 to 10 mg per dose.

CDR3 length: 14 amino acids. Germline CDR1 is MNHEY and CDR2 is SVGAGI. The ends were cut back, 2 bases at V and 9 bases at J, with 14 bases in the middle. Indicated treatment: oral pan-JAK inhibitor, 5-10 mg twice daily. Extraction and reverse transcription of RNA yielded cDNA as the sequencing template. Here immunoSEQ multiplex PCR was the method, and the copy in TCRdb shows in-frame clones only, minus some. The sample has around 290,000 clones, 55% to 75% seen once. The clonotype originates from a human donor with alopecia areata. The specimen was CD4+ T cells sorted from blood, collected at week 24, from a patient treated with tofacitinib. The rearrangement uses TRBV6-5 and TRBJ2-4; D gene uncertain. DNA for the CDR3: TGTGCCAGCAGTTACAGGACCCCCTTGTCCATTCAGTACTTC. Protein: CASSYRTPLSIQYF.